This TCR beta chain was identified in a study of T cell clonality in common variable immunodeficiency. Study conclusions and caveats: Reportedly, TCR beta sequences from common variable immunodeficiency showed fewer deletions and N-nucleotide insertions. Authors noted CVID clonality's cause needs subpopulation repertoire sequencing. CVID patient heterogeneity limited repertoire-clinical complication correlations.

Control and CVID samples contributed equal amounts of genomic DNA. The data were produced by immunoSEQ multiplex PCR, yet TCRdb's version contains in-frame clones alone and is incomplete. The sample has 30,000 to 35,000 clones, none seen only once; the top ten hold roughly 28%. This clone was seen only a few times. The target antigen is unknown. The read gets to within 3 residues of the CDR3 end, and the germline J gene fills in the rest. The J segment lost 6 bases and the V segment lost 1 base, leaving 4 bases of the junction unmatched. This CDR3 is built from 15 residues. The germline V gene encodes CDR1 SGHAT and CDR2 FQNNGV. Both groups were predominantly of Caucasian heritage.

Sequencing was performed on peripheral blood mononuclear cells. The rearrangement uses TRBV11-2 and TRBJ2-3; 10 nucleotides align to TRBD2. The source is a human donor with common variable immunodeficiency. The CDR3 DNA, read in part, is TGTGCCAGCAGCTTAGGGGGACTAGCGTCCGATACG. This sequence encodes CASSLGGLASDT. The entire CDR3 is CASSLGGLASDTQYF.